Ten or more counts support the clone carrying this TCR beta chain. The source of the sample is a study of Graves' ophthalmopathy and Graves' hyperthyroidism. The study amplified TCR beta CDR3 regions using RNA transcripts. An opening RT-PCR round employed HTBI primers and preceded a second-round multiplex PCR. One entry per CDR3 protein, called by TCRdb with MiXCR from the multiplex PCR reads. The data hold about 380,000 distinct CDR3 sequences, with 15% to 19% observed a single time. Source material: peripheral blood. This clonotype originated in a woman aged 18-29 years with stable Graves' hyperthyroidism.

The CDR3 sequence: CASSLVDSSYEQYF. CDR3 nucleotide sequence: TGTGCCAGCAGTCTGGTGGACAGTTCCTACGAGCAGTACTTC. V and J are TRBV12-3 or TRBV12-4 and TRBJ2-7; D is possibly TRBD1 (6 bases). V lost 5 bases to trimming and J lost 1 base, with 12 bases between them. CDR3 length: 14 amino acids.